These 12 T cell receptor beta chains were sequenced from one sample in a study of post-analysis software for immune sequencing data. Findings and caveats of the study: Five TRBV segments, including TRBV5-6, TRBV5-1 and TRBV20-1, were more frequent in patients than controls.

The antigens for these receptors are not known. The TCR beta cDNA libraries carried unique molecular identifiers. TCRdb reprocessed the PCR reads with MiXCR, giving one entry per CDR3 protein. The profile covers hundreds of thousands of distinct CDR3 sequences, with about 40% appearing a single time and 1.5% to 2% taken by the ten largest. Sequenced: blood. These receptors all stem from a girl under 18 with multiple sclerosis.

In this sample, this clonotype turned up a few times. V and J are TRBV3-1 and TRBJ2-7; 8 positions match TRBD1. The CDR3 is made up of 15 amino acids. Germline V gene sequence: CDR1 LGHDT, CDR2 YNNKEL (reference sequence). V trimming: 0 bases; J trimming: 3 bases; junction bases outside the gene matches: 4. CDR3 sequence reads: CASSQDRTGFYEQYF. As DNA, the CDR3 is TGTGCCAGCAGCCAAGACCGGACAGGGTTCTACGAGCAGTACTTC.

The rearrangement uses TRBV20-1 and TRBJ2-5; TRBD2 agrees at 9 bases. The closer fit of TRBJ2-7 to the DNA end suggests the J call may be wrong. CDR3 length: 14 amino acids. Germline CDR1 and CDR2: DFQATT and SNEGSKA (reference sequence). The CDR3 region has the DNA TGCAGTGCTAGAGATCTAGCGGGACGGTACGAGCAGTACTTC. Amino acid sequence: CSARDLAGRYEQYF.

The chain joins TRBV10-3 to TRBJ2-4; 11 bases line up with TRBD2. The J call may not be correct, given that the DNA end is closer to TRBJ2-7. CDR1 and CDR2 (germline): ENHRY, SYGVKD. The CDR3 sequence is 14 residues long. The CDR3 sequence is CAIKVGTSGYEQYF. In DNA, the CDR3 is TGTGCCATCAAAGTAGGGACTAGCGGTTACGAGCAGTACTTC.

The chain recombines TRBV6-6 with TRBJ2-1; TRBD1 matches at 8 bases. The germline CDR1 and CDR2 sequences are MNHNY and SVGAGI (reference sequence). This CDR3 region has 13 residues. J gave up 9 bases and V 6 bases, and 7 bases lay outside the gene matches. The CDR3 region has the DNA TGTGCCAGCAGCCGGACAGGGAGTGGTGAGCAGTTCTTC. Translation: CASSRTGSGEQFF.

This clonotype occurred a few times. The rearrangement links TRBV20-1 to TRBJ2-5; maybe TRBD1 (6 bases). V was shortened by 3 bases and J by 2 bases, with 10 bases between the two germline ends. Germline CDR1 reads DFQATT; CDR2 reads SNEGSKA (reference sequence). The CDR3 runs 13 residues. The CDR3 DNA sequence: TGCAGTGCTAGCGCAGGGGTACAAGAGACCCAGTACTTC. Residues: CSASAGVQETQYF.

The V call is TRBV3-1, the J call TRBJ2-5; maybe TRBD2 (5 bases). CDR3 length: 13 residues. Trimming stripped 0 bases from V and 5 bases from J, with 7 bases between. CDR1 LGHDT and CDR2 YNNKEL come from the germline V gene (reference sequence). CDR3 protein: CASSQEGGETQYF. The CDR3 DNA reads TGTGCCAGCAGCCAAGAGGGCGGGGAGACCCAGTACTTC.

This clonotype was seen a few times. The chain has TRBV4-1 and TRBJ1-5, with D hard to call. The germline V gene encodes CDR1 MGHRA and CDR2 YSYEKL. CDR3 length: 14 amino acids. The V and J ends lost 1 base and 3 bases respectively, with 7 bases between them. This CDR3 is CASSQVRYNQPQHF. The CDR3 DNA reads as TGCGCCAGCAGCCAAGTTAGGTACAATCAGCCCCAGCATTTT.

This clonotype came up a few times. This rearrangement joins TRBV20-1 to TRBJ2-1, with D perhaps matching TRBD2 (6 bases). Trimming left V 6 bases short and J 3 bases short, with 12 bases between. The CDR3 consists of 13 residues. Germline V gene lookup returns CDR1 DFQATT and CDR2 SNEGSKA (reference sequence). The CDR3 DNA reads TGCAGTGCCGGTCTGGGGGGCTACAATGAGCAGTTCTTC. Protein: CSAGLGGYNEQFF.

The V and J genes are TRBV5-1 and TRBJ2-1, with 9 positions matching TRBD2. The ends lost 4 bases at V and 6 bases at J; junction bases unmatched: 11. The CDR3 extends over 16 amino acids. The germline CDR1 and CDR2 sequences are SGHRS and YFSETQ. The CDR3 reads CASSQGSSGMRNEQFF. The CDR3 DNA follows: TGCGCCAGCAGCCAAGGGTCTAGCGGGATGCGCAATGAGCAGTTCTTC. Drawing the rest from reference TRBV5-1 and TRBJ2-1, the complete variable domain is KAGVTQTPRYLIKTRGQQVTLSCSPISGHRSVSWYQQTPGQGLQFLFEYFSETQRNKGNFPGRFSGRQFSNSRSEMNVSTLELGDSALYLCASSQGSSGMRNEQFFGPGTRLTVL.

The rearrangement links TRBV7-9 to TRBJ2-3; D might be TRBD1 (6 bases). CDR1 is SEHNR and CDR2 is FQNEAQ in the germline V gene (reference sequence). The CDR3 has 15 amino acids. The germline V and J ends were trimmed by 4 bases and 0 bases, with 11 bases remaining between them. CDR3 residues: CASSSQGTSTDTQYF. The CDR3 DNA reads TGTGCCAGCAGCTCCCAGGGGACCAGCACAGATACGCAGTATTTT.

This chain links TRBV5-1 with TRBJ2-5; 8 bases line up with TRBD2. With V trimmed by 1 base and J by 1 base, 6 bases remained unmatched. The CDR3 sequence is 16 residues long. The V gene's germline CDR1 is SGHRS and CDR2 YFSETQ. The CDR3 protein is CASSLRSSGFQETQYF. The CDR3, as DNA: TGCGCCAGCAGCTTGCGGTCTAGCGGGTTCCAAGAGACCCAGTACTTC.

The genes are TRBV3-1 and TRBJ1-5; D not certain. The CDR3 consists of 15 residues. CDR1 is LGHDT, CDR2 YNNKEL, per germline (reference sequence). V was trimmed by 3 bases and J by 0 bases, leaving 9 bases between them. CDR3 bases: TGTGCCAGCAGCCATTCTCAATATAGCAATCAGCCCCAGCATTTT. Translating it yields CASSHSQYSNQPQHF.